Listed here are 8 T cell receptor beta chains from one sample, sequenced in a study of T cell responses to AZD1222 COVID-19 vaccine. Sequenced by immunoSEQ multiplex PCR; TCRdb stores in-frame clones only, minus some. This repertoire shows 150,000 to 200,000 clones, about 90% found once; its top ten account for around 5.9%. The sequencing here drew on peripheral blood, taken on day 0 of AZD1222 vaccination. The receptor source for this set is an adult in good health.

The J gene is TRBJ1-5, the V gene TRBV15, with 7 bases identical to TRBD1. V shed 8 bases and J 0 bases; nucleotides not matched to a gene: 19. CDR3 length: 19 residues. CDR1 is LNHNV and CDR2 is YYDKDF in the germline V gene (reference sequence). The CDR3 loop reads CATAIRLPGQYYSNQPQHF. The CDR3 nucleotides read TGTGCCACCGCAATCCGCCTTCCGGGACAGTATTATAGCAATCAGCCCCAGCATTTT.

V is TRBV5-6 and J is TRBJ1-6, with 9 bases fitting TRBD1. Trimming removed 3 bases from V and 10 bases from J; junction bases left unmatched: 8. CDR3 length: 15 amino acids. The germline CDR1 and CDR2 sequences are SGHDT and YYEEEE. CDR3 DNA sequence: TGTGCCAGCAGCTCCCGGGACAGGGAGTTGTCACCCCTCCACTTT. Translated, it gives CASSSRDRELSPLHF.

The genes are TRBV7-8 and TRBJ2-1; no definite D call. Deletions cut 0 bases from V and 2 bases from J, with 2 bases between. This CDR3 is built from 13 residues. Germline assignment: CDR1 SGHVS and CDR2 FQNEAQ. CDR3 in amino acids: CASSLATYNEQFF. In DNA, the CDR3 is TGTGCCAGCAGCTTAGCTACCTACAATGAGCAGTTCTTC.

The chain joins TRBV28 to TRBJ1-3; the D gene is possibly TRBD1 (5 bases). Trimming left V 3 bases short and J 4 bases short, with 13 bases between. The CDR3 is made up of 15 amino acids. Germline V gene sequence: CDR1 MDHEN, CDR2 SYDVKM. The CDR3 region is CASSLGGGLGNTIYF. As DNA, the CDR3 is TGTGCCAGCAGTTTGGGGGGGGGTTTAGGAAACACCATATATTTT.

The V call is TRBV20-1, the J call TRBJ2-7, with 7 bases aligning to TRBD1. There are 11 residues in the CDR3. Per germline, CDR1 DFQATT and CDR2 SNEGSKA (reference sequence). Trimming removed 6 bases from V and 5 bases from J; junction bases left unmatched: 4. The CDR3 DNA sequence: TGCAGTGCCAGACAGGGCCACGAGCAGTACTTC. Translation: CSARQGHEQYF.

The chain recombines TRBV18 with TRBJ2-5; no clear D gene. Germline-derived CDR1 and CDR2 are KGHSH and LQKENI. There are 13 residues in the CDR3. The V gene lost 0 bases and the J gene lost 5 bases, with 7 bases spanning the gap. As DNA, the CDR3 is TGTGCCAGCTCACCACCAAAGGTCGAGACCCAGTACTTC. Protein sequence: CASSPPKVETQYF.

The chain couples TRBV4-3 to TRBJ2-1; 11 bases match TRBD2. Trimming removed 1 base from V and 4 bases from J; junction bases left unmatched: 3. This CDR3 has 16 amino acids. CDR1 and CDR2 (germline): LGHNA, YSLEER. The CDR3 sequence is CASSQGASGGYNEQFF. CDR3 sequence (DNA): TGCGCCAGCAGCCAAGGGGCTAGCGGGGGGTACAATGAGCAGTTCTTC.

The gene calls are TRBV7-2 and TRBJ2-1; 10 bases match TRBD2. Germline CDR1 reads SGHTA; CDR2 reads FQGNSA. Unmatched junction bases numbered 6, after V lost 3 bases and J lost 4 bases. The CDR3 covers 16 residues. The chain's CDR3 is CASSLRTSGEYNEQFF. CDR3 sequence (DNA): TGTGCCAGCAGCTTGAGGACTAGCGGAGAATACAATGAGCAGTTCTTC.